The 6 T cell receptor beta chains listed next were all sequenced from one sample in a study of blood T cell repertoires in COVID-19. TCRdb's table, derived via immunoSEQ multiplex PCR, lists solely in-frame clones and lacks some. The sample carries around 140,000 clones, approximately 79% recorded once. The specimen was PBMCs or T cells enriched from blood (not recorded which). The origin of the receptors is a woman aged 45-65 years who had recovered from COVID-19.

The rearrangement joins TRBV2 to TRBJ2-7, with D maybe TRBD2 (6 bases). The V end was cut by 2 bases, the J end by 0 bases, with 14 bases between. The CDR3 loop spans 16 amino acids. Germline V gene lookup returns CDR1 SNHLY and CDR2 FYNNEI. The CDR3, as DNA: TGTGCCAGCAGTGAAATGGTCCTAGCGAGCTCCTACGAGCAGTACTTC. Protein product: CASSEMVLASSYEQYF.

The gene calls are TRBV11-3 and TRBJ2-3, with TRBD2 matching over 7 bases. Germline V gene sequence: CDR1 SGHNT, CDR2 YENEEA. V gave up 2 bases and J gave up 4 bases; unmatched junction bases: 9. The CDR3 spans 16 residues. CDR3 coding DNA: TGTGCCAGCAGCTTAACCTCCGGACTAGGACCAGATACGCAGTATTTT. It yields the protein CASSLTSGLGPDTQYF.

The rearrangement joins TRBV21-1 to TRBJ2-7; whether TRBD2, the table's D call, matches the DNA was not checked. TRBV21-1 is listed as a pseudogene. There are 13 residues in the CDR3. The CDR3 is CASSSDFYYEQYF. The CDR3 DNA follows: TGTGCCAGCAGCTCGGACTTCTATTACGAGCAGTACTTC.

This clone was counted between two and nine times. CDR3 DNA: TGTGCCAGCAGCCAAGAAGGTAGCGGGGAGCAGTTCTTC. It yields the protein CASSQEGSGEQFF. This chain connects TRBV3-1 (or the pseudogene TRBV3-2) to TRBJ2-1; 7 nucleotides agree with TRBD2. V lost 0 bases, J lost 10 bases, and 3 bases stayed unmatched. The CDR3 runs to 13 residues. CDR1 LGHDT and CDR2 YNNKEL come from the germline V gene (reference sequence).

The J gene is TRBJ1-1, the V gene TRBV5-1; possible D gene TRBD1, 6 bases. Between the trimmed V and J ends, which lost 3 bases and 1 base, there was a span of 10 bases. CDR1 and CDR2 from the germline V gene are SGHRS and YFSETQ. CDR3 size: 14 residues. For the CDR3, the DNA is TGCGCCAGCAGCTGGGGACATTCGAACACTGAAGCTTTCTTT. It yields the protein CASSWGHSNTEAFF.

This clone was found a few times. The CDR3 DNA reads as TGTGCCAGCAGTTTCAGGGGGCGCTGGGGCTACACCTTC. Translated: CASSFRGRWGYTF. The chain couples TRBV7-9 to TRBJ1-2, with TRBD1 matching 8 bases. The V segment lost 6 bases and the J segment 8 bases; nucleotides outside the gene matches: 8. Germline CDR1 reads SEHNR; CDR2 reads FQNEAQ (reference sequence). The CDR3 totals 13 residues. Drawing the rest from reference TRBV7-9 and TRBJ1-2, the complete variable domain is DTGVSQNPRHKITKRGQNVTFRCDPISEHNRLYWYRQTLGQGPEFLTYFQNEAQLEKSRLLSDRFSAERPKGSFSTLEIQRTEQGDSAMYLCASSFRGRWGYTFGSGTRLTVV.